A single sample gave rise to the 32 T cell receptor beta chains below, sequenced in a study of CXCR3-negative and CXCR3-positive naive CD8 T cells. The study, taken as a whole, reports: TRB CDR3s were more hydrophobic in CXCR3-positive than in CXCR3-negative naive cells.

UMI-labeled TRB cDNA libraries were prepared by 5' RACE. TCRdb reprocessed the 5' RACE reads and keeps a single row for each CDR3 protein, giving no DNA. This table lists some 130,000 distinct CDR3 sequences. Antigen specificity for these receptors is unknown. Material: naive CXCR3+ CD8+ T cells from blood. Subset noted: CD45RO-CCR7+CD27+CD95- naive CD8+ T cells expressing CXCR3 (TNR3+). These receptors were obtained from a human donor in good health. Some clones in this sample may be carry-over from other donors' samples.

The genes are TRBV20-1 and TRBJ2-5; no DNA is available, so the TRBD2 call from TCRdb remains unchecked. The CDR3 is 20 amino acids. Germline V gives CDR1 DFQATT, CDR2 SNEGSKA (reference sequence). This CDR3 is CSARGLTWTSGRLEQETQYF.

The chain joins TRBV28 to TRBJ1-6; TCRdb outputs TRBD1, but without DNA this stays unchecked. From germline, CDR1 is MDHEN and CDR2 SYDVKM. The CDR3 length is 18 residues. The CDR3 here is CASSKGQGARGRNSPLHF. The full variable domain, completed using reference TRBV28 and TRBJ1-6, is DVKVTQSSRYLVKRTGEKVFLECVQDMDHENMFWYRQDPGLGLRLIYFSYDVKMKEKGDIPEGYSVSREKKERFSLILESASTNQTSMYLCASSKGQGARGRNSPLHFGNGTRLTVT.

The rearrangement joins TRBV5-1 to TRBJ2-7. The germline CDR1 and CDR2 sequences are SGHRS and YFSETQ. This CDR3 has 14 residues. The CDR3 spells CASSLAETDYEQYF.

CDR3 sequence reads: CASSLFLSGRSSGANVLTF. This chain uses TRBV28 with TRBJ2-6. The V gene's germline CDR1 is MDHEN and CDR2 SYDVKM. There are 19 residues in the CDR3.

The CDR3 here is CASSVQRRESLDTQYF. The V call is TRBV7-9, the J call TRBJ2-3. The CDR3 covers 16 residues. CDR1 is SEHNR and CDR2 is FQNEAQ in the germline V gene (reference sequence).

The chain combines TRBV21-1 with TRBJ2-5; TCRdb calls TRBD2, which cannot be checked without DNA. TRBV21-1 is reported as a pseudogene. The CDR3 extends over 16 amino acids. CDR3 loop: CASSKWRLAGGETQYF.

V usage is TRBV13 and J usage is TRBJ2-2; the D call from TCRdb, TRBD1, cannot be confirmed without DNA. CDR1 is PRHDT and CDR2 is FYEKMQ in the germline V gene (reference sequence). The CDR3 has 16 residues. The CDR3: CASSFSHRGSAGELFF.

The V call is TRBV9, the J call TRBJ2-3. The CDR3 has 15 residues. The germline V gene encodes CDR1 SGDLS and CDR2 YYNGEE. The chain's CDR3 is CASSVVPRGTDTQYF. Complete variable domain (other parts from reference TRBV9 and TRBJ2-3): DSGVTQTPKHLITATGQRVTLRCSPRSGDLSVYWYQQSLDQGLQFLIQYYNGEERAKGNILERFSAQQFPDLHSELNLSSLELGDSALYFCASSVVPRGTDTQYFGPGTRLTVL.

This chain links TRBV4-3 with TRBJ2-1. CDR1 and CDR2 from the germline V gene are LGHNA and YSLEER. The CDR3 covers 15 residues. CDR3 loop: CASSQDFVSYNEQFF.

This sequence joins TRBV20-1 and TRBJ1-2; there is no DNA to check the TCRdb D call of TRBD1. This CDR3 comprises 16 residues. Germline values: CDR1 DFQATT, CDR2 SNEGSKA (reference sequence). This CDR3 reads CSAREPGVSDYYGYTF.

The J gene is TRBJ1-2, the V gene TRBV29-1; TCRdb reports TRBD1, a call that lacks DNA to check it against. Germline CDR1 SQVTM, CDR2 ANQGSEA. The CDR3 spans 14 residues. This CDR3 reads CSVAPPDGGAGYAF.

The rearrangement links TRBV29-1 to TRBJ1-2; lacking DNA, the TRBD1 call made by TCRdb goes unchecked. This CDR3 spans 11 amino acids. CDR1 is SQVTM, CDR2 ANQGSEA, per germline. The CDR3 spells CSVDRGGGYTF.

The chain couples TRBV13 to TRBJ2-5; TCRdb lists TRBD2, though no DNA is available to test this call. Germline lookup yields CDR1 PRHDT and CDR2 FYEKMQ (reference sequence). The CDR3 has 16 residues. CDR3 protein: CASSSYGTSGRETQYF.

The genes are TRBV28 and TRBJ2-5; TCRdb's D call of TRBD1 is untestable without DNA. There are 15 residues in the CDR3. Looked up from germline, CDR1 is MDHEN and CDR2 is SYDVKM. The CDR3 loop is CASSLWDRGQETQYF.

The rearrangement joins TRBV29-1 to TRBJ2-2; TCRdb picks TRBD1, but there is no DNA to check that call. The CDR3 has 17 amino acids. Germline V gene lookup returns CDR1 SQVTM and CDR2 ANQGSEA. The CDR3 loop is CSVFVPVPSTNTGELFF.

The chain uses TRBV10-3 and TRBJ2-7. Germline assignment: CDR1 ENHRY and CDR2 SYGVKD. CDR3 length equals 11 residues. The CDR3 spells CAISDSYEQYF.

This chain joins TRBV2 and TRBJ1-2. Per germline, CDR1 SNHLY and CDR2 FYNNEI. The CDR3 loop spans 18 amino acids. This CDR3 reads CASSEFRVGQGLSYGYTF.

This chain links TRBV27 with TRBJ2-1; TCRdb names TRBD2, which stays unverified in the absence of DNA. Germline V gene sequence: CDR1 MNHEY, CDR2 SMNVEV (reference sequence). The CDR3 extends over 15 amino acids. CDR3 protein: CASKGLSAAYNEQFF.

The CDR3: CSASGRANNEQFF. The chain uses TRBV20-1 and TRBJ2-1; TCRdb selects TRBD2, and the lack of DNA leaves this call unchecked. The CDR3 is 13 amino acids. CDR1 and CDR2 from the germline V gene are DFQATT and SNEGSKA (reference sequence).

The chain joins TRBV28 to TRBJ2-7; without DNA, the TCRdb call of TRBD2 cannot be checked. CDR1 is MDHEN, CDR2 SYDVKM, per germline. This CDR3 region has 15 residues. CDR3 protein: CASSLFWAGDGEQYF.

The J gene is TRBJ2-1, the V gene TRBV3-1; TCRdb's D call, TRBD2, is unchecked because there is no DNA. This CDR3 has 17 amino acids. Germline V gives CDR1 LGHDT, CDR2 YNNKEL (reference sequence). CDR3 protein: CASSQVGSGEPGNEQFF.

This chain uses TRBV6-5 with TRBJ2-1. The CDR3 totals 11 residues. Per the germline V gene, CDR1 is MNHEY and CDR2 is SVGAGI. This CDR3 is CASELPIRQFF.

This chain connects TRBV29-1 to TRBJ2-5; the D gene TCRdb calls, TRBD1, cannot be checked with no DNA. The germline CDR1 and CDR2 sequences are SQVTM and ANQGSEA. CDR3 length: 15 residues. CDR3: CSVEGEKGAGETQYF.

V is TRBV5-1 and J is TRBJ2-1; TCRdb lists TRBD1, though no DNA is available to test this call. Germline V gene lookup returns CDR1 SGHRS and CDR2 YFSETQ. CDR3 size: 13 residues. CDR3 loop: CASSPGGTNEQFF.

V usage is TRBV7-9 and J usage is TRBJ1-1. This CDR3 region has 14 residues. Germline CDR1 and CDR2: SEHNR and FQNEAQ (reference sequence). The CDR3 protein is CASSLDSTVTEAFF.

This chain connects TRBV4-3 to TRBJ2-2; TCRdb calls TRBD2, which cannot be checked without DNA. This CDR3 comprises 15 residues. Germline assignment: CDR1 LGHNA and CDR2 YSLEER. CDR3 residues: CASSQAGGLAGELFF.

The V and J genes are TRBV27 and TRBJ1-1. Germline V gives CDR1 MNHEY, CDR2 SMNVEV (reference sequence). The CDR3 spans 13 residues. This CDR3 reads CASSSTVVTEAFF.

This chain connects TRBV25-1 to TRBJ2-1; TCRdb picks TRBD2, but there is no DNA to check that call. This CDR3 is 17 amino acids long. The germline V gene encodes CDR1 MGHDK and CDR2 SYGVNS. This CDR3 is CASSESATGGHRDEQFF.

J is TRBJ2-7 and V is TRBV5-1; the TCRdb call, TRBD1, lacks DNA for checking. Germline V gene lookup returns CDR1 SGHRS and CDR2 YFSETQ. The CDR3 runs to 13 residues. CDR3 residues: CASSSRGSNEQYF.

The gene calls are TRBV6-6 and TRBJ1-1; TCRdb lists TRBD1, though no DNA is available to test this call. There are 16 residues in the CDR3. Germline values: CDR1 MNHNY, CDR2 SVGAGI (reference sequence). The CDR3 loop reads CASSNKYRGSHTEAFF.

The V gene is TRBV4-2, the J gene TRBJ2-7. This CDR3 spans 14 amino acids. CDR1 is LGHNA, CDR2 YNFKEQ, per germline. CDR3 amino acids: CASSQAMGYDEQYF.

The chain employs TRBV30 and TRBJ1-1; TCRdb outputs TRBD1, but without DNA this stays unchecked. The CDR3 totals 13 residues. The germline gives CDR1 GTSNPN, CDR2 SVGIG (reference sequence). Here the CDR3 reads CAWSVDSNTEAFF. The full variable domain, with the rest looked up from reference TRBV30 and TRBJ1-1, is SQTIHQWPATLVQPVGSPLSLECTVEGTSNPNLYWYRQAAGRGLQLLFYSVGIGQISSEVPQNLSASRPQDRQFILSSKKLLLSDSGFYLCAWSVDSNTEAFFGQGTRLTVV.